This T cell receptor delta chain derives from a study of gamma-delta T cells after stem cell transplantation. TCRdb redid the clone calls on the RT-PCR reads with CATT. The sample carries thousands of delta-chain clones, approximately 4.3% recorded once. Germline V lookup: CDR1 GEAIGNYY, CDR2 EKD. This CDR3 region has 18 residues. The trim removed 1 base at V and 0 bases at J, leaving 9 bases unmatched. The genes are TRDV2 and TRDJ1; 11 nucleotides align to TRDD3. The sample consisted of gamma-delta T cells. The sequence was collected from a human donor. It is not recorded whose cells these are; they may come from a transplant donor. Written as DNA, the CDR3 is TGTGCCTGTGACACGCTACTGGGGGATAGGCAGTACACCGATAAACTCATCTTT. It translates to CACDTLLGDRQYTDKLIF.